This T cell receptor beta chain stems from a study of early T cells in non-severe SARS-CoV-2 infection. On the study more broadly: RNA in bulk from unsorted whole blood was sequenced, and chains were unpaired. Broader study findings: VDJdb-based matching was biased toward anti-spike CD8 responses and missed private and CD4 specificities.

This clonotype was counted many times. What it binds is not known. Each single cDNA molecule received a unique molecular identifier. TCRdb used MiXCR to reprocess the 5' RACE reads, holding one entry per CDR3 protein. The top ten clones hold about a sixth of a sample with tens of thousands of distinct CDR3 sequences, 4.3% of them seen once. The ends were cut back, 4 bases at V and 2 bases at J, with 14 bases in the middle. The length of the CDR3 is 15 residues. Germline CDR1 is SEHNR and CDR2 is FQNEAQ (reference sequence). The V and J genes are TRBV7-9 and TRBJ1-2; TRBD1 is a possible D gene (5 bases). The sample comprised whole blood. The TCR sequence derives from an adult who was a healthcare worker with PCR-confirmed SARS-CoV-2 infection or an uninfected control (not recorded which). The CDR3 DNA reads TGTGCCAGCAGCTCGCGACAGCACCTCAACTATGGCTACACCTTC. It yields the protein CASSSRQHLNYGYTF.